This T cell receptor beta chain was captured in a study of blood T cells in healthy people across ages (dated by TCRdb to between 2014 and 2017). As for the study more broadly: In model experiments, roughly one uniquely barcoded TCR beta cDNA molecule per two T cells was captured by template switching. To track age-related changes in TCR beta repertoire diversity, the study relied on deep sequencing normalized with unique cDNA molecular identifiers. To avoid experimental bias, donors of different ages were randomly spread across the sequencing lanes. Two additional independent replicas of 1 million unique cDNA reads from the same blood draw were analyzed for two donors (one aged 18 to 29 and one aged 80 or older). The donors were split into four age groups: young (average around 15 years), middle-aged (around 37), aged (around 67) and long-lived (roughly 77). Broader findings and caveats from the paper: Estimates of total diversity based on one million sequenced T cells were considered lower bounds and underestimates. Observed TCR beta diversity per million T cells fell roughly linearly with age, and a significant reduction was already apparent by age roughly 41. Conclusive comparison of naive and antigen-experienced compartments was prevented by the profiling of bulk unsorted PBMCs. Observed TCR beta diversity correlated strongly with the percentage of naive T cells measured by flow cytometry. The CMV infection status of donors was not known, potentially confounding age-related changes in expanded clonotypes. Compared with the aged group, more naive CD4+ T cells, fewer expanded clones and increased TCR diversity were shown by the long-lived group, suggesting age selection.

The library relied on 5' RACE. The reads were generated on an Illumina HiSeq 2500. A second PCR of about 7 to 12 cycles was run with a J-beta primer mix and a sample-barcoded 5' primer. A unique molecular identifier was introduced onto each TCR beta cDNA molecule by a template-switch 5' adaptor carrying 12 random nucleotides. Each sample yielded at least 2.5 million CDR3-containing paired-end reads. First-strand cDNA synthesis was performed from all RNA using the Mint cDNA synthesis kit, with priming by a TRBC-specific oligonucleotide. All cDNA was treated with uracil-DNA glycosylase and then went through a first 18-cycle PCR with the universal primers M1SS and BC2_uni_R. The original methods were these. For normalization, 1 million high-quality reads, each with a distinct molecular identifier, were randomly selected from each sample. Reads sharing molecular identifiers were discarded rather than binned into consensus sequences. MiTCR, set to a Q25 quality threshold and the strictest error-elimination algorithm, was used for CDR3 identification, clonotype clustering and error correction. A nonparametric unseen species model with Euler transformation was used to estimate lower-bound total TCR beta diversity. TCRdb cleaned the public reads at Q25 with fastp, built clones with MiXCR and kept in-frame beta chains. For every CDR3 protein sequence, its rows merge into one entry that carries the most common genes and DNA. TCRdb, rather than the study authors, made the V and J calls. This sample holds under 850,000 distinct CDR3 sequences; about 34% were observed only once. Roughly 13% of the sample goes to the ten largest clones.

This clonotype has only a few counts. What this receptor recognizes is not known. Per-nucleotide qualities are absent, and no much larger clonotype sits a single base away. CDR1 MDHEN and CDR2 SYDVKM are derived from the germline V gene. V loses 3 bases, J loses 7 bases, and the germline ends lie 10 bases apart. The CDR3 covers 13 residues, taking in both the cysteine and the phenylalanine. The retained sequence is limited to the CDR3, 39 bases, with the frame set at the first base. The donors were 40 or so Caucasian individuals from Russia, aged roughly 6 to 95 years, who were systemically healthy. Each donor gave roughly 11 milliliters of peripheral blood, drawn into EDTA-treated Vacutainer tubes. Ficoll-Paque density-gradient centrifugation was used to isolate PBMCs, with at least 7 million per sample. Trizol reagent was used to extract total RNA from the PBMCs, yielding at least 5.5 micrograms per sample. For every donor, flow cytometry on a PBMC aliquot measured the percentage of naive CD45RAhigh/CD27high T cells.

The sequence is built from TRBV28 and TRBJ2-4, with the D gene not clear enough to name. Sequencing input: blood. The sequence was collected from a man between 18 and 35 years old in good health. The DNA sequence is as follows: TGTGCCAGCAGTTTTGGATCAGAGAACATTCAGTACTTC. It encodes CASSFGSENIQYF.